These 20 T cell receptor beta chains were all obtained from the same sample, sequenced in a study of T cells in Graves' hyperthyroidism and ophthalmopathy (dated by TCRdb to between 2017 and 2020). Libraries came from multiplex PCR. Sequencing was performed on an Illumina HiSeq 2000. TCR beta CDR3 regions were amplified from RNA transcripts. The TCR CDR3 was subjected to a first round of RT-PCR using the HTBI primer set and the Qiagen OneStep RT-PCR kit. TCRdb trimmed public reads at Q25 via fastp, called clones via MiXCR and kept in-frame beta chains. Each record represents a unique CDR3 protein, reported with the most common genes and DNA among its rows. For this sample there are about 640,000 distinct CDR3 sequences; roughly 20% appear just once. The ten largest account for roughly 30% of the sample. The sample was blood. These receptor sequences come from a man between 25 and 39 years old with Graves' ophthalmopathy.

This chain links TRBV19 with TRBJ1-1; D unclear. The CDR3 is 18 residues long. Germline V lookup: CDR1 LNHDA, CDR2 SQIVND (reference sequence). V was clipped by 0 bases and J by 10 bases, with 27 bases between them. Written as DNA, the CDR3 is TGTGCCAGTAGTATAGAAAACGTGAATTCCTTCCGTGGGGAAGGAGCTTTCTTT. It encodes CASSIENVNSFRGEGAFF.

In its sample, this clonotype was seen a few times. This rearrangement joins TRBV11-2 to TRBJ2-1; D uncertain. The CDR3 is 14 amino acids. Germline CDR1 reads SGHAT; CDR2 reads FQNNGV. V lost 0 bases and J 10 bases, leaving 13 bases between the germline ends. The CDR3 sequence is CASSLEIWGREQFF. In DNA, the CDR3 is TGTGCCAGCAGCTTAGAGATTTGGGGAAGAGAGCAGTTCTTC.

J is TRBJ2-5 and V is TRBV2; D call uncertain. Germline loops: CDR1 SNHLY, CDR2 FYNNEI. The CDR3 totals 14 residues. Trimming pared 4 bases from V and 5 bases from J, leaving 14 bases between. CDR3 amino acids: CASSALALGETQYF. CDR3 in DNA: TGTGCCAGCAGTGCACTCGCGTTAGGGGAGACCCAGTACTTC.

This clonotype was seen more than once but under ten times. The V and J genes are TRBV4-2 and TRBJ2-3; 8 bases map to TRBD2. This CDR3 region has 16 residues. Germline-derived CDR1 and CDR2 are LGHNA and YNFKEQ. Trimming took 4 bases from V and 6 from J; bases not matched to a gene: 12. CDR3 loop: CASSRRAGESRDTQYF. In DNA, the CDR3 is TGTGCCAGCAGCCGCCGAGCGGGAGAATCGAGGGATACGCAGTATTTT.

The chain employs TRBV6-1 and TRBJ2-7, with 8 bases fitting TRBD1. The CDR3 consists of 15 residues. Germline CDR1 is MNHNS and CDR2 is SASEGT. V shed 6 bases and J 2 bases; nucleotides not matched to a gene: 9. CDR3 DNA: TGTGCCAGCAGGCCTCGGACAGGGCAAACCTACGAGCAGTACTTC. It is translated as CASRPRTGQTYEQYF.

This clonotype was observed at least ten times. The chain carries TRBV2 and TRBJ2-1; a weak D match, TRBD1 (7 bases). This CDR3 region has 16 residues. The V end was cut by 0 bases, the J end by 8 bases, with 17 bases between. Germline V lookup: CDR1 SNHLY, CDR2 FYNNEI. The CDR3 nucleotides read TGTGCCAGCAGTGAAGCGCTTATTGGCGGGACAGATGAGCAGTTCTTC. It codes for CASSEALIGGTDEQFF.

This clonotype has more than one count but fewer than ten. The chain combines TRBV4-3 with TRBJ2-5; no reliable D call. The CDR3 consists of 14 residues. Germline V lookup: CDR1 LGHNA, CDR2 YSLEER. Deletions cut 3 bases from V and 5 bases from J, with 13 bases between. CDR3 loop: CASSHRSHGETQYF. In DNA, the CDR3 is TGCGCCAGCAGCCACAGATCCCATGGGGAGACCCAGTACTTC.

This clonotype turned up a few times. The gene calls are TRBV4-2 and TRBJ2-7, with D tentatively TRBD2 (5 bases). V shed 0 bases and J shed 6 bases, with 15 bases lying between them. Germline V gene lookup returns CDR1 LGHNA and CDR2 YNFKEQ. The CDR3 runs to 15 residues. CDR3: CASSQDGGTFGEQYF. As DNA, the CDR3 is TGTGCCAGCAGCCAAGATGGAGGCACTTTCGGCGAGCAGTACTTC.

The chain joins TRBV2 to TRBJ2-2; no firm D call. This CDR3 is built from 13 residues. Deletions cut 8 bases from V and 5 bases from J, with 12 bases between. Germline V CDR1 and CDR2: SNHLY, FYNNEI. This chain's CDR3 is CASLIRLTGELFF. DNA for the CDR3: TGTGCCAGCCTCATCCGGCTTACCGGGGAGCTGTTTTTT.

V usage is TRBV12-3 or TRBV12-4 and J usage is TRBJ1-5; D unclear. V shed 6 bases and J shed 6 bases, with 9 bases lying between them. The length of the CDR3 is 12 residues. The DNA for the CDR3 is TGTGCCAGCAGCCTCGTTAGTCAGCCCCAGCATTTT. The encoded protein is CASSLVSQPQHF.

The sample holds many counts of this clonotype. The CDR3 coding sequence is TGCAGTGCTAGCGGGAGGGTCAATGAGCAGTTCTTC. This sequence encodes CSASGRVNEQFF. The J gene is TRBJ2-1, the V gene TRBV20-1, with 8 bases identical to TRBD2. V was clipped by 3 bases and J by 6 bases; unmatched bases: 1. The V gene's germline CDR1 is DFQATT and CDR2 SNEGSKA (reference sequence). The CDR3 is 12 residues long.

This clonotype was seen a handful of times. V is TRBV9 and J is TRBJ2-7; TRBD2 aligns across 8 bases. Per the germline V gene, CDR1 is SGDLS and CDR2 is YYNGEE. With V trimmed by 5 bases and J by 2 bases, 9 bases remained unmatched. The CDR3 spans 15 residues. The CDR3 sequence: CASRDLPGGAYEQYF. CDR3 coding DNA: TGTGCCAGCAGAGACCTACCGGGGGGGGCCTACGAGCAGTACTTC.

This clonotype was found many times. This chain links TRBV30 with TRBJ1-4; no firm D call. This CDR3 is 12 amino acids long. CDR1 and CDR2 (germline): GTSNPN, SVGIG (reference sequence). Between the trimmed V and J ends, which lost 0 bases and 8 bases, there was a span of 7 bases. CDR3 sequence (DNA): TGTGCCTGGAGTGTACGGGGAGAAAAACTGTTTTTT. Protein sequence: CAWSVRGEKLFF.

The table lists this clonotype with a few counts. V usage is TRBV7-6 and J usage is TRBJ2-6, with D possibly being TRBD2 (5 bases). With 0 bases removed from V and 0 bases from J, the gap between germline ends came to 9 bases. This CDR3 is 17 amino acids long. Germline V gives CDR1 SGHVS, CDR2 FNYEAQ. The CDR3 sequence is CASSLASGGSGANVLTF. CDR3 nucleotide sequence: TGTGCCAGCAGCTTAGCGTCCGGAGGCTCTGGGGCCAACGTCCTGACTTTC.

This clonotype has ten or more counts. This chain links TRBV28 with TRBJ2-7; a possible D gene is TRBD2 (5 bases). Trimming took off 3 bases at V and 0 bases at J, with 15 bases between the two ends. Germline V lookup: CDR1 MDHEN, CDR2 SYDVKM. This CDR3 is built from 16 residues. CDR3 sequence: CASSLEAQANSYEQYF. As DNA, the CDR3 is TGTGCCAGCAGTTTGGAGGCGCAAGCGAACTCCTACGAGCAGTACTTC.

This chain uses TRBV28 with TRBJ2-7, with D hard to call. V shed 5 bases and J shed 1 base, with 15 bases lying between them. Germline CDR1 and CDR2: MDHEN and SYDVKM. CDR3 length: 15 residues. The CDR3 region has the DNA TGTGCCAGCAGTCGAACCTCCACTCGGTCCTACGAGCAGTACTTC. It codes for CASSRTSTRSYEQYF. Based on the CDR3 plus reference TRBV28 and TRBJ2-7, the full variable domain is DVKVTQSSRYLVKRTGEKVFLECVQDMDHENMFWYRQDPGLGLRLIYFSYDVKMKEKGDIPEGYSVSREKKERFSLILESASTNQTSMYLCASSRTSTRSYEQYFGPGTRLTVT.

This clonotype was observed a few times. J is TRBJ1-6 and V is TRBV5-1; 9 bases are shared with TRBD1. Germline CDR1 SGHRS, CDR2 YFSETQ. This CDR3 is 15 amino acids long. The V and J ends lost 4 bases and 4 bases, in that order; junction bases with no gene match: 3. Here the CDR3 DNA reads TGCGCCAGCAGCGCGGGACAGGGTTATAATTCACCCCTCCACTTT. It codes for CASSAGQGYNSPLHF.

This clonotype was detected many times. The V call is TRBV5-1, the J call TRBJ2-2, with 10 positions matching TRBD2. The V segment lost 4 bases and the J segment 5 bases; nucleotides outside the gene matches: 8. Germline V gene sequence: CDR1 SGHRS, CDR2 YFSETQ. The CDR3 consists of 16 residues. The CDR3 protein is CASSPASGSGTGELFF. The CDR3 nucleotides read TGCGCCAGCAGCCCGGCTAGCGGGAGCGGAACCGGGGAGCTGTTTTTT.

This clonotype occurred a few times. This sequence joins TRBV19 and TRBJ2-1, with 14 bases fitting TRBD2. V lost 5 bases and J lost 15; bases outside the gene matches: 12. Germline CDR1 LNHDA, CDR2 SQIVND (reference sequence). The CDR3 extends over 15 amino acids. The CDR3 DNA reads TGTGCCAGTAGTGACCGACTAGCGGGAGGGCCTACTGGGTTCTTC. Its translation is CASSDRLAGGPTGFF. The complete variable domain, with remaining parts taken from reference TRBV19 and TRBJ2-1, reads DGGITQSPKYLFRKEGQNVTLSCEQNLNHDAMYWYRQDPGQGLRLIYYSQIVNDFQKGDIAEGYSVSREKKESFPLTVTSAQKNPTAFYLCASSDRLAGGPTGFFGPGTRLTVL.

The V and J genes are TRBV2 and TRBJ1-5, with D possibly matching TRBD1 (5 bases). Germline CDR1 and CDR2: SNHLY and FYNNEI. This CDR3 is built from 15 residues. Trimming left V 6 bases short and J 7 bases short, with 19 bases between. The CDR3 nucleotides are TGTGCCAGCAGGATGAGGCAGGGAGAAGGCCAGCCCCAGCATTTT. Translated: CASRMRQGEGQPQHF. Full variable domain (remainder filled in from reference TRBV2 and TRBJ1-5): EPEVTQTPSHQVTQMGQEVILRCVPISNHLYFYWYRQILGQKVEFLVSFYNNEISEKSEIFDDQFSVERPDGSNFTLKIRSTKLEDSAMYFCASRMRQGEGQPQHFGDGTRLSIL.